The 21 T cell receptor beta chains below come from one sample, sequenced in a study of OX40 agonist ivuxolimab in advanced cancers. The protocol was immunoSEQ multiplex PCR, while the TCRdb copy is restricted to in-frame clones and leaves out a portion. The sample gives 35,000 to 50,000 clones, roughly 86% of which show up once; less than 15% is in the top ten. Sample: CD4+ or CD8+ T cells sorted from blood, taken in a trial of the OX40 agonist ivuxolimab. Receptor source: an adult with an advanced solid tumor such as melanoma, head and neck, liver or kidney cancer.

This chain uses TRBV5-4 with TRBJ1-3, with 7 positions matching TRBD1. Germline V CDR1 and CDR2: SGHNT, YYREEE (reference sequence). CDR3 length: 15 residues. The V segment lost 0 bases and the J segment 2 bases; nucleotides outside the gene matches: 2. The CDR3 here is CASSLGGTAGNTIYF. The DNA for the CDR3 is TGTGCCAGCAGCTTGGGGGGGACAGCTGGAAACACCATATATTTT.

Here the CDR3 DNA reads TGTGCCAGCAGCTTGGGAGGGGGCGAGCAGTACTTC. Protein sequence: CASSLGGGEQYF. The rearrangement uses TRBV5-4 and TRBJ2-7, with D maybe TRBD1 (6 bases). The CDR3 runs 12 residues. The germline V gene has CDR1 SGHNT and CDR2 YYREEE (reference sequence). The V gene lost 0 bases and the J gene lost 6 bases, with 7 bases spanning the gap. The full variable domain, completed using reference TRBV5-4 and TRBJ2-7, is ETGVTQSPTHLIKTRGQQVTLRCSSQSGHNTVSWYQQALGQGPQFIFQYYREEENGRGNFPPRFSGLQFPNYSSELNVNALELDDSALYLCASSLGGGEQYFGPGTRLTVT.

Remarks on this clone: The CDR3 ends on some other residue instead of the conserved phenylalanine or tryptophan, so this is likely a read error. This sequence joins TRBV7-8 and TRBJ1-6; D is unclear. The germline V gene encodes CDR1 SGHVS and CDR2 FQNEAQ. V was pared by 2 bases and J by 4 bases, with 15 bases between. The CDR3 runs to 17 residues. The CDR3 DNA reads TGTGCCAGCAGCTTACATCGGGCAGCGAGTTATAATTCACCCCTCCACCTT. This sequence encodes CASSLHRAASYNSPLHL.

This chain uses TRBV4-1 with TRBJ2-7, with no clear D. The germline V gene has CDR1 MGHRA and CDR2 YSYEKL. This CDR3 has 12 amino acids. V gave up 4 bases and J gave up 5 bases, with 9 bases separating them. The CDR3 sequence is CASSPDGHEQYF. In DNA, the CDR3 is TGCGCCAGCAGCCCTGATGGGCACGAGCAGTACTTC.

This sequence joins TRBV7-9 and TRBJ2-1; no definite D call. Deletions cut 10 bases from V and 6 bases from J, with 16 bases between. Germline lookup yields CDR1 SEHNR and CDR2 FQNEAQ (reference sequence). The CDR3 has 13 residues. CDR3 protein: CAISSGVFNEQFF. Here the CDR3 DNA reads TGTGCCATCTCTAGTGGGGTCTTCAATGAGCAGTTCTTC.

The chain joins TRBV19 to TRBJ2-7; no definite D call. CDR1 LNHDA and CDR2 SQIVND come from the germline V gene (reference sequence). CDR3 size: 12 residues. V was shortened by 7 bases and J by 1 base, with 8 bases between the two germline ends. The CDR3 reads CASKDESYEQYF. Written as DNA, the CDR3 is TGTGCCAGTAAAGACGAATCCTACGAGCAGTACTTC.

The chain couples TRBV11-2 to TRBJ1-1; D not certain. Germline values: CDR1 SGHAT, CDR2 FQNNGV. The CDR3 length is 10 residues. V was cut by 3 bases and J by 8 bases, with 4 bases left in between. The CDR3 nucleotides are TGTGCCAGCAGCTTGGAAGAAGCTTTCTTT. Translating it yields CASSLEEAFF.

This clone showed up just once. The genes are TRBV7-6 and TRBJ1-1, with D possibly being TRBD1 (5 bases). CDR1 is SGHVS and CDR2 is FNYEAQ in the germline V gene. The CDR3 length is 12 residues. Trimming left V 5 bases short and J 9 bases short, with 13 bases between. As DNA, the CDR3 is TGTGCCAGCAGCCCAGGCGGGGGGAAAGCTTTCTTT. Residues: CASSPGGGKAFF.

The rearrangement joins TRBV19 to TRBJ1-6; no firm D call. The CDR3 length is 16 residues. CDR1 is LNHDA, CDR2 SQIVND, per germline (reference sequence). The V end lost 3 bases, the J end lost 0 bases, and 9 bases lay between the germline ends. CDR3 nucleotide sequence: TGTGCCAGTAGTATCCAACACCTCTCCTATAATTCACCCCTCCACTTT. Translation: CASSIQHLSYNSPLHF.

The V call is TRBV15, the J call TRBJ2-1, with 7 positions matching TRBD2. CDR3 size: 14 residues. The V gene's germline CDR1 is LNHNV and CDR2 YYDKDF (reference sequence). The V and J ends lost 4 bases and 7 bases, in that order; junction bases with no gene match: 7. The CDR3 is CATSTGLNRNEQFF. In DNA form, the CDR3 reads TGTGCCACCAGCACGGGACTAAACCGGAATGAGCAGTTCTTC.

The chain carries TRBV9 and TRBJ2-7; TRBD1 or TRBD2 may be the D gene (6 bases each). Trimming removed 4 bases at V and 5 bases at J, with 16 bases between. Germline V lookup: CDR1 SGDLS, CDR2 YYNGEE. The CDR3 covers 14 residues. CDR3 amino acids: CASSQCGGGDEQYF. The CDR3 nucleotides are TGTGCCAGCAGCCAGTGTGGGGGCGGGGACGAGCAGTACTTC.

The V gene is TRBV6-1, the J gene TRBJ1-5; D is ambiguous. This CDR3 spans 14 amino acids. CDR1 is MNHNS, CDR2 SASEGT, per germline. Trimming removed 2 bases at V and 2 bases at J, with 7 bases between. The CDR3 DNA is TGTGCCAGCAGTGAACGTGGCGGCAATCAGCCCCAGCATTTT. As protein: CASSERGGNQPQHF.

This chain uses TRBV29-1 with TRBJ1-1, with a weak D call TRBD1 (6 bases). Germline CDR1 and CDR2: SQVTM and ANQGSEA. This CDR3 comprises 18 residues. The V end lost 0 bases, the J end lost 4 bases, and 24 bases lay between the germline ends. The CDR3 region is CSVEDGGAGDRISTEAFF. CDR3 DNA: TGCAGCGTTGAAGATGGGGGGGCAGGGGATCGGATAAGCACTGAAGCTTTCTTT.

The chain has TRBV9 and TRBJ2-2; 11 bases line up with TRBD1. V dropped 3 bases and J dropped 5; count of bases not matched to a gene: 6. CDR1 and CDR2 (germline): SGDLS, YYNGEE. CDR3 size: 16 residues. CDR3 DNA sequence: TGTGCCAGCAGCGGCCCGGACAGGGGGCGGACCGGGGAGCTGTTTTTT. Its translation: CASSGPDRGRTGELFF.

This clone was counted a few times. It is likely a read error, because the conserved phenylalanine at the end of the CDR3 is missing. The genes are TRBV14 and TRBJ1-6; D ambiguous. Per the germline V gene, CDR1 is SGHDN and CDR2 is FVKESK. The CDR3 length is 16 residues. The V and J ends lost 0 bases and 11 bases respectively, with 17 bases between them. Here the CDR3 reads CASSQDLCFYLPPLHL. CDR3 DNA sequence: TGTGCCAGCAGCCAAGATTTATGTTTCTACCTTCCACCCCTCCACCTT.

The chain has TRBV29-1 and TRBJ1-2; 11 nucleotides align to TRBD1. The CDR3 extends over 12 amino acids. V lost 7 bases and J lost 8; bases outside the gene matches: 6. CDR1 and CDR2 (germline): SQVTM, ANQGSEA. CDR3 nucleotide sequence: TGCAGCGCACCGGGACAGGGGGAAGGCTACACCTTC. It codes for CSAPGQGEGYTF. The variable domain in full, completed from reference TRBV29-1 and TRBJ1-2, reads SAVISQKPSRDICQRGTSLTIQCQVDSQVTMMFWYRQQPGQSLTLIATANQGSEATYESGFVIDKFPISRPNLTFSTLTVSNMSPEDSSIYLCSAPGQGEGYTFGSGTRLTVV.

V gene TRBV11-2 combines with J gene TRBJ2-5; no reliable D call. CDR1 SGHAT and CDR2 FQNNGV come from the germline V gene. The CDR3 totals 12 residues. The V end lost 6 bases, the J end lost 4 bases, and 9 bases lay between the germline ends. The CDR3 region is CASSRGTETQYF. The CDR3, as DNA: TGTGCCAGCAGTCGTGGAACAGAGACCCAGTACTTC.

V usage is TRBV6-1 and J usage is TRBJ2-7; tentative D call: TRBD2 (6 bases). Trimming shortened V by 7 bases and J by 1 base, and 8 bases separated the two germline ends. CDR3 length equals 12 residues. CDR1 MNHNS and CDR2 SASEGT come from the germline V gene. This chain's CDR3 is CASTGDSYEQYF. In nucleotides, the CDR3 is TGTGCCAGCACGGGGGATTCCTACGAGCAGTACTTC.

The chain couples TRBV5-6 to TRBJ1-2, with a possible D match to TRBD1 (5 bases). The CDR3 runs to 13 residues. Deletions cut 4 bases from V and 5 bases from J, with 12 bases between. Germline V gives CDR1 SGHDT, CDR2 YYEEEE. CDR3 residues: CASSNGGGYGYTF. The CDR3 coding sequence is TGTGCCAGCAGCAACGGGGGGGGGTATGGCTACACCTTC.

The V and J genes are TRBV27 and TRBJ1-1; D call uncertain. V lost 7 bases, J lost 4 bases, and 16 bases lay in between. This CDR3 spans 14 amino acids. Germline V gene data show CDR1 as MNHEY and CDR2 as SMNVEV (reference sequence). This chain's CDR3 is CASTNGPGGTEAFF. CDR3 DNA sequence: TGTGCCAGCACCAATGGGCCCGGCGGCACTGAAGCTTTCTTT.

This chain connects TRBV4-1 to TRBJ2-7; D is perhaps TRBD2 (5 bases). V lost 6 bases and J 3 bases, leaving 12 bases between the germline ends. The germline CDR1 and CDR2 sequences are MGHRA and YSYEKL. The CDR3 is made up of 13 amino acids. The CDR3 loop is CASSFNEGYEQYF. For the CDR3, the DNA is TGCGCCAGCAGTTTTAACGAGGGCTACGAGCAGTACTTC.